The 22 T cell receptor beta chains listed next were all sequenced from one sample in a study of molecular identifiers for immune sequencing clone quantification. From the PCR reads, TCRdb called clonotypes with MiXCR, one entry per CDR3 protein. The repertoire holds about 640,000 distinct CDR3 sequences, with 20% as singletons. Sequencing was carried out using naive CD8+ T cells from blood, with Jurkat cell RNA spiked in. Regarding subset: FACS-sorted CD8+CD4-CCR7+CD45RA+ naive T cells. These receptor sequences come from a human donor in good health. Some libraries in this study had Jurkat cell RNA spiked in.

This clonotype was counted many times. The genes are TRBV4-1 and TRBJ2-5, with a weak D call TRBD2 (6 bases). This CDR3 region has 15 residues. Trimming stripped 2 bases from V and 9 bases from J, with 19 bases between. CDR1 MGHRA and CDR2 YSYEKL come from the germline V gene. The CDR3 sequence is CASSQLERGTGPQYF. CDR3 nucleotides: TGCGCCAGCAGCCAACTCGAGCGCGGGACCGGGCCCCAGTACTTC.

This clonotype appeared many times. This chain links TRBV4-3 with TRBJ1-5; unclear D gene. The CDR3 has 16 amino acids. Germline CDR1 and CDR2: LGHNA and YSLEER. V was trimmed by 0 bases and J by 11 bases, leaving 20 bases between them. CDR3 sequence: CASSQDLADPRLAQHF. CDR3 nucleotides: TGCGCCAGCAGCCAAGATCTGGCAGACCCGAGATTGGCCCAGCATTTT.

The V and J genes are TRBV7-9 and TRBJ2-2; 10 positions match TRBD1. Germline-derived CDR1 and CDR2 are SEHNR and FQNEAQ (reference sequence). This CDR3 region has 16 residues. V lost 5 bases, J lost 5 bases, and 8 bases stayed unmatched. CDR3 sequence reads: CASSADGTGVTGELFF. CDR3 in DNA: TGTGCCAGCAGCGCAGACGGGACAGGGGTTACCGGGGAGCTGTTTTTT.

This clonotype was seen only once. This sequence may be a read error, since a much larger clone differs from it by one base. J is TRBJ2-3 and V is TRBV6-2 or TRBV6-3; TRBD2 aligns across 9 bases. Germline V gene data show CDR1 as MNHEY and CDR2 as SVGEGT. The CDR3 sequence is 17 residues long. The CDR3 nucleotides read TGTGCCGGCAGTTACCCTACCGGACTAGCGAGCACAGATACGCAGTATTTT. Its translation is CAGSYPTGLASTDTQYF.

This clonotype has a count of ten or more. In DNA form, the CDR3 reads TGTGCCAGCAGCTCGACCATACAGGGTAGGGCAGGCGAGCAGTACTTC. It encodes CASSSTIQGRAGEQYF. The rearrangement uses TRBV7-9 and TRBJ2-7; TRBD1 is a possible D gene (6 bases). The CDR3 is made up of 16 amino acids. Germline values: CDR1 SEHNR, CDR2 FQNEAQ (reference sequence). V shed 4 bases and J shed 6 bases, with 22 bases lying between them.

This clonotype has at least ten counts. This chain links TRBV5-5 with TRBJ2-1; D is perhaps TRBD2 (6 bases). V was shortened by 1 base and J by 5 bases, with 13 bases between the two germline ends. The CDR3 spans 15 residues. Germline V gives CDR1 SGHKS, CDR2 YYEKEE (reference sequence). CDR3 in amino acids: CASSLRDSPNNEQFF. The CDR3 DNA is TGTGCCAGCAGCTTGAGGGACTCGCCGAACAATGAGCAGTTCTTC. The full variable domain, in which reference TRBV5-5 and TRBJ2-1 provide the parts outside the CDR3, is DAGVTQSPTHLIKTRGQQVTLRCSPISGHKSVSWYQQVLGQGPQFIFQYYEKEERGRGNFPDRFSARQFPNYSSELNVNALLLGDSALYLCASSLRDSPNNEQFFGPGTRLTVL.

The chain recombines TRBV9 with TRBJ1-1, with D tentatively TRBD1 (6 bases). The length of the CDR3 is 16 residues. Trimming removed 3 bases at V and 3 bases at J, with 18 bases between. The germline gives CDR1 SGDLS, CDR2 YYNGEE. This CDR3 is CASSGRGGGLDTEAFF. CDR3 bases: TGTGCCAGCAGCGGACGGGGGGGCGGTCTGGACACTGAAGCTTTCTTT. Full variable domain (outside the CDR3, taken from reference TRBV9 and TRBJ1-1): DSGVTQTPKHLITATGQRVTLRCSPRSGDLSVYWYQQSLDQGLQFLIQYYNGEERAKGNILERFSAQQFPDLHSELNLSSLELGDSALYFCASSGRGGGLDTEAFFGQGTRLTVV.

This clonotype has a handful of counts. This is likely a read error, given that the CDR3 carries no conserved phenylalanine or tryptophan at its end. CDR3 DNA sequence: TGTGCCACCAGTGATTTGTCTGGGGGACTAGCTGGAAATGAGCAGTTCTCC. Protein: CATSDLSGGLAGNEQFS. The V and J genes are TRBV24-1 and TRBJ2-1; 9 nucleotides line up with TRBD2. The germline CDR1 and CDR2 sequences are KGHDR and SFDVKD. The CDR3 spans 17 residues. V trimming: 0 bases; J trimming: 7 bases; junction bases outside the gene matches: 9.

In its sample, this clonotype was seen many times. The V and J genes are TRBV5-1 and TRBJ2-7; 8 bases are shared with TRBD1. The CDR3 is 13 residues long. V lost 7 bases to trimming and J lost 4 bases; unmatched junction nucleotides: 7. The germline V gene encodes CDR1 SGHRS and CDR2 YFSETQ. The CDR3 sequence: CASLDRVGYEQYF. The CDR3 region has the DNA TGCGCCAGCCTGGACAGGGTTGGATACGAGCAGTACTTC.

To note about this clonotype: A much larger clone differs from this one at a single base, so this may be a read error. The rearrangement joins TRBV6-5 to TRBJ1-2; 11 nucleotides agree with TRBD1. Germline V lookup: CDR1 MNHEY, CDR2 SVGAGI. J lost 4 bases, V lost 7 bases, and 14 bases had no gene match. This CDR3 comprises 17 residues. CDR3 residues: CASTSIPPGQGVYGYTF. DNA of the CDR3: TGTGCCAGCACTTCGATCCCCCCGGGACAGGGGGTCTATGGCTACACCTTC.

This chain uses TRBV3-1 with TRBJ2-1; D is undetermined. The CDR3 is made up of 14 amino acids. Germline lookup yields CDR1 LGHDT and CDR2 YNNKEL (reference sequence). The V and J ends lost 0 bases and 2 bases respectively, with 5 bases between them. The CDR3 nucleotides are TGTGCCAGCAGCCAAGAGGGGACCTACAATGAGCAGTTCTTC. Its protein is CASSQEGTYNEQFF.

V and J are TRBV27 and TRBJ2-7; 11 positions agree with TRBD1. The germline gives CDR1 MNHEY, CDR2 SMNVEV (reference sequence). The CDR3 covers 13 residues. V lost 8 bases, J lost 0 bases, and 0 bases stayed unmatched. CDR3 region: CASGQGASYEQYF. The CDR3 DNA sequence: TGTGCCAGCGGACAGGGGGCCTCCTACGAGCAGTACTTC.

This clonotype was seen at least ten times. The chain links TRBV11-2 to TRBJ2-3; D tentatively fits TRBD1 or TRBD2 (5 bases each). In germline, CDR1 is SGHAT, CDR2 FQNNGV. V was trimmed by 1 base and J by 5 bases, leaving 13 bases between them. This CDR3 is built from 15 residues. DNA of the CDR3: TGTGCCAGCAGCTTAGTCAGGGAGTGGGGAGATACGCAGTATTTT. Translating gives CASSLVREWGDTQYF.

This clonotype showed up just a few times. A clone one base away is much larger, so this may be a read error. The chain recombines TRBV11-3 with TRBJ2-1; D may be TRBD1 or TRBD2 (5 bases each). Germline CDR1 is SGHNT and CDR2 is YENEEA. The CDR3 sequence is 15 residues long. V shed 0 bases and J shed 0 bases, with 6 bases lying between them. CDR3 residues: CASSLDGTSYNEQFF. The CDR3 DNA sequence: TGTGCCAGCAGCTTAGATGGGACCTCCTACAATGAGCAGTTCTTC.

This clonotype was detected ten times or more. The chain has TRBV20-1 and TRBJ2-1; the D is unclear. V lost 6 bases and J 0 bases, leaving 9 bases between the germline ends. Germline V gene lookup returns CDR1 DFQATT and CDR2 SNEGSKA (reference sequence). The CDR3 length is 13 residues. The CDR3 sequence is CSAQTTSYNEQFF. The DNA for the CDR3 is TGCAGTGCGCAGACGACCTCCTACAATGAGCAGTTCTTC.

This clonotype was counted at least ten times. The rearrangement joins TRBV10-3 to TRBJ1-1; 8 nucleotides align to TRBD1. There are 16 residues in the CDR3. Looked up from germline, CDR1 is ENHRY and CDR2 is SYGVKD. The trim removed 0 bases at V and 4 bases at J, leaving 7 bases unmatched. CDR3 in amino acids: CAISESMDRVSTEAFF. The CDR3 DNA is TGTGCCATCAGTGAGTCCATGGACAGGGTTTCCACTGAAGCTTTCTTT.

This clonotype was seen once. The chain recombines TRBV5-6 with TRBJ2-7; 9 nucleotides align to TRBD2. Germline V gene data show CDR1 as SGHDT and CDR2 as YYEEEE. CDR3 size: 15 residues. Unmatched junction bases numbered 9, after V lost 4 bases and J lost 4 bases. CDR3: CASSPVTSGTYEQYF. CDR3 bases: TGTGCCAGCAGCCCAGTGACTAGCGGTACTTACGAGCAGTACTTC.

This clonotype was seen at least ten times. Here the CDR3 DNA reads TGTGCCAGCAGCTTCCTCCTCAAAAACTACGAGCAGTACTTC. Translating it yields CASSFLLKNYEQYF. The rearrangement joins TRBV5-6 to TRBJ2-7; D is unclear. V gave up 2 bases and J gave up 3 bases, with 12 bases separating them. CDR1 and CDR2 (germline): SGHDT, YYEEEE. This CDR3 is built from 14 residues.

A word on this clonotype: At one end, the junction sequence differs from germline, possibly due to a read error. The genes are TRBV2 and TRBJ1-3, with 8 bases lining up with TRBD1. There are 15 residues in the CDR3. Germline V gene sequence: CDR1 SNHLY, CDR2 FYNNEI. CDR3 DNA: TGTGCCAGCAGTGAAGGCAGGGGGCTTGGAGACACCATATATTTT. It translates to CASSEGRGLGDTIYF.

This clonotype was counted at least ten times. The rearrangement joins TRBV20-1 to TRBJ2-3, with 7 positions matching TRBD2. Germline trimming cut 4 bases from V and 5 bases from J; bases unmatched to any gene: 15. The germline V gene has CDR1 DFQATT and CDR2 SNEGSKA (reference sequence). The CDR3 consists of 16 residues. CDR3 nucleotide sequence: TGCAGTGCTACCGACAGACTAGCCTCCCAACAAGATACGCAGTATTTT. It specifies CSATDRLASQQDTQYF.

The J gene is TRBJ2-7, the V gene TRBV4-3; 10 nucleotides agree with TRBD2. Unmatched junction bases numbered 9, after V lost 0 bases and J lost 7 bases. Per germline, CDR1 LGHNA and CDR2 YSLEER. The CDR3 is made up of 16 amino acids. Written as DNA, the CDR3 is TGCGCCAGCAGCCAAGATCGATTGGCTAGCGGGGGAGAGCAGTACTTC. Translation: CASSQDRLASGGEQYF.

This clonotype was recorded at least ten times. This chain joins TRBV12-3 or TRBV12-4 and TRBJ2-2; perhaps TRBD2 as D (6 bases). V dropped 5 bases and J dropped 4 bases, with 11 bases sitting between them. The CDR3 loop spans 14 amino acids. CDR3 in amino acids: CASSPGLPTGELFF. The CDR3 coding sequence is TGTGCCAGCAGTCCGGGACTGCCCACCGGGGAGCTGTTTTTT.